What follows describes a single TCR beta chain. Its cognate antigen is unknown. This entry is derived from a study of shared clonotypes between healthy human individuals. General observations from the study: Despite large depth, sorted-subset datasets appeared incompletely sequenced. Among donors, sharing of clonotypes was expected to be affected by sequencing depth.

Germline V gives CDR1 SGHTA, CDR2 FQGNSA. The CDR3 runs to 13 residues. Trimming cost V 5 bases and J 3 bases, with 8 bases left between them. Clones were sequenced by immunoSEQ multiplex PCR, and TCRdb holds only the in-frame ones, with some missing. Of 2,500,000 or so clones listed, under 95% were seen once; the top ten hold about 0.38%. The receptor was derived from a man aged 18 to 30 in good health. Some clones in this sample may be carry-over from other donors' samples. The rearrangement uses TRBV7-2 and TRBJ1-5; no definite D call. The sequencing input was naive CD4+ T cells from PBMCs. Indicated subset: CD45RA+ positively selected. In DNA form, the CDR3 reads TGTGCCAGCAGCCGTGAGGCCAATCAGCCCCAGCATTTT. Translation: CASSREANQPQHF. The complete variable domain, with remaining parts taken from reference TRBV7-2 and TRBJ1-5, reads GAGVSQSPSNKVTEKGKDVELRCDPISGHTALYWYRQSLGQGLEFLIYFQGNSAPDKSGLPSDRFSAERTGGSVSTLTIQRTQQEDSAVYLCASSREANQPQHFGDGTRLSIL.